This TCR beta chain came from a study of glioma-infiltrating T cells after dendritic cell vaccination (dated by TCRdb to between 2015 and 2016). With respect to the entire study: A cohort of 15 or so glioblastoma patients from Phase I and II dendritic cell vaccination trials was included, of whom 9 were newly diagnosed and 6 had recurrent disease. The vaccine was prepared from monocyte-derived dendritic cells that were cultured for approximately seven days with IL-4 and GM-CSF and then pulsed overnight with autologous tumor lysate. Patients received autologous tumor lysate-pulsed dendritic cell vaccination between about 2002 and 2013. Each patient got three intradermal injections of the dendritic cell vaccine, spaced at biweekly intervals, in the arm below the axilla. In glioblastoma patients vaccinated with dendritic cells, deep sequencing of TCR beta CDR3 regions served to measure the amount of tumor-infiltrating lymphocytes and to compare repertoires between tumor and blood. Survival after dendritic cell vaccination was correlated with TCR sequencing metrics such as TIL content and the overlap between tumor and blood repertoires. General study outcomes and caveats: The cohort was small and heterogeneous, only a few patients had full blood and tumor sets, and even fewer had initial-recurrent tumor pairs. No direct relationship between TCR clonality and survival was found, suggesting a diverse polyclonal response may matter. The response model built on TCR overlap across three groups was characterized as speculative, with prospective validation still needed. Higher estimated pretreatment TIL content predicted longer time to progression and overall survival after dendritic cell vaccination.

Only one count was recorded for this clone. Its antigen specificity is not known. Base quality data are lacking; no much larger clone is found one base away. Per the publication, the time point label means: after dendritic cell vaccination, including at tumor progression/relapse. Patients were selected on the basis of adequate residual fresh-frozen tumor tissue and more than two years of available survival data. Although molecular status otherwise differed among the glioblastoma patients, no patient had an isocitrate dehydrogenase mutation. PBMC were collected before vaccination, two weeks after the third vaccination, and at tumor progression if progression occurred. The Qiagen DNeasy Blood extraction Kit was used to extract genomic DNA. Using the immunoSEQ assay, TCRB CDR3 regions were amplified from around 2 micrograms of genomic DNA, or from all available DNA when less than that was on hand. Multiplex PCR used 60 forward primers for TCR V beta segments and 13 reverse primers for J beta segments. To estimate the number of reads per starting template, synthetic control templates were added to each sample at limiting dilution. Sequencing produced 87 bp reads on the Illumina HiSeq System. On the authors' methods: To remove PCR and sequencing errors, closely related sequences were merged with a nearest neighbor algorithm. TCR overlap was measured as the percentage of unique tumor TCR beta sequences also present in the same patient's peripheral blood. The immuneACCESS repertoire file appears here via TCRdb, limited to in-frame rearrangements. These files lack a portion of the clones; in checked studies, under half of the deficit traces to unresolved V genes, and the cause of the others is not known. V and J calls and clone size are as listed in that table; D and trimming were resolved from the DNA. A total of 100,000 to 120,000 clones appear in this sample, 90% of them only once. In total, the top ten clones hold approximately 3% of the sample.

The CDR3 starts with the cysteine, ends with the phenylalanine, and has 16 residues. Solely the CDR3 DNA is kept, with 48 bases framed from the first base. The germline V gene supplies CDR1 MGHRA and CDR2 YSYEKL. The germline V and J ends show losses of 2 bases and 2 bases respectively, and no gene match explains 7 bases of the junction. The specimen comprised blood, sampled after dendritic cell vaccination. This clonotype originated in a human donor with glioblastoma. The chain joins TRBV4-1 to TRBJ2-3; TRBD2 aligns with 7 central bases. The bases are TGCGCCAGCAGCCAAAGTCGGGACTACTCCACAGATACGCAGTATTTT. Translated, this is CASSQSRDYSTDTQYF.